Following are 21 T cell receptor beta chains from one sample sequenced in a study of cytomegalovirus exposure and HLA in healthy donors. Clones were read by immunoSEQ multiplex PCR, and TCRdb kept only the in-frame ones, dropping some. This sample has more than 200,000 clones, with 80% to 95% found just once. The sample consisted of PBMCs. The origin of the receptors is a woman in her twenties or thirties in good health and CMV-seronegative.

The chain joins TRBV28 to TRBJ1-1; TRBD1 aligns across 9 bases. The CDR3 runs to 17 residues. The germline gives CDR1 MDHEN, CDR2 SYDVKM. V shed 3 bases and J 3 bases; nucleotides not matched to a gene: 11. CDR3 bases: TGTGCCAGCAGTTTCCCCATTTTGACAGGGGGTGACACTGAAGCTTTCTTT. This codes for CASSFPILTGGDTEAFF.

V and J are TRBV11-2 and TRBJ2-7, with 7 bases matching TRBD1. V shed 3 bases and J 3 bases; nucleotides not matched to a gene: 2. Germline assignment: CDR1 SGHAT and CDR2 FQNNGV. This CDR3 contains 13 residues. The CDR3 spells CASSFRDSYEQYF. The CDR3 DNA reads as TGTGCCAGCAGCTTTCGGGACAGCTACGAGCAGTACTTC.

The chain combines TRBV7-9 with TRBJ2-1; TRBD2 might be the D (5 bases). Per germline, CDR1 SEHNR and CDR2 FQNEAQ (reference sequence). The CDR3 covers 13 residues. V lost 5 bases, J lost 7 bases, and 12 bases lay in between. CDR3 nucleotides: TGTGCCAGCAGCCCATGGGGAGAGAATGAGCAGTTCTTC. It translates to CASSPWGENEQFF.

CDR3 in amino acids: CASSVYSGSTQTQYF. As DNA, the CDR3 is TGTGCCAGCAGCGTGTATAGCGGGAGTACGCAGACCCAGTACTTC. The rearrangement joins TRBV9 to TRBJ2-5; 9 bases are a match to TRBD2. V lost 2 bases to trimming and J lost 6 bases; unmatched junction nucleotides: 8. The germline V gene encodes CDR1 SGDLS and CDR2 YYNGEE. The CDR3 is 15 residues long.

The J gene is TRBJ2-1, the V gene TRBV29-1, with 7 nucleotides matching TRBD2. The CDR3 sequence is 13 residues long. CDR1 SQVTM and CDR2 ANQGSEA come from the germline V gene. J gave up 1 base and V 3 bases, and 0 bases lay outside the gene matches. CDR3: CSVDGGSYNEQFF. CDR3 coding DNA: TGCAGCGTTGACGGGGGGTCCTACAATGAGCAGTTCTTC.

The chain is built from TRBV29-1 and TRBJ2-2, with 12 bases aligning to TRBD2. CDR3 size: 15 residues. V trimming: 6 bases; J trimming: 2 bases; junction bases outside the gene matches: 4. Germline assignment: CDR1 SQVTM and CDR2 ANQGSEA. The CDR3 nucleotides are TGCAGCGTGCGGACTAGCGGGACTAACACCGGGGAGCTGTTTTTT. It translates to CSVRTSGTNTGELFF.

This chain uses TRBV14 with TRBJ2-7; no firm D call. CDR3 length equals 11 residues. Germline V gene lookup returns CDR1 SGHDN and CDR2 FVKESK. The V end lost 3 bases, the J end lost 2 bases, and 2 bases lay between the germline ends. The CDR3 is CASSHTYEQYF. As DNA, the CDR3 is TGTGCCAGCAGCCACACCTACGAGCAGTACTTC.

J is TRBJ2-7 and V is TRBV11-2, with a possible D match to TRBD2 (7 bases). Germline V lookup: CDR1 SGHAT, CDR2 FQNNGV. This CDR3 comprises 14 residues. Trimming pared 3 bases from V and 4 bases from J, leaving 13 bases between. The CDR3 DNA sequence: TGTGCCAGCAGCTTCGGGGGAGGGGGTTACGAGCAGTACTTC. Its protein product is CASSFGGGGYEQYF. Full variable domain (missing parts from reference TRBV11-2 and TRBJ2-7): EAGVAQSPRYKIIEKRQSVAFWCNPISGHATLYWYQQILGQGPKLLIQFQNNGVVDDSQLPKDRFSAERLKGVDSTLKIQPAKLEDSAVYLCASSFGGGGYEQYFGPGTRLTVT.

V gene TRBV4-3 combines with J gene TRBJ2-1; D is possibly TRBD2 (5 bases). The CDR3 runs 14 residues. Trimming shortened V by 4 bases and J by 5 bases, and 12 bases separated the two germline ends. Germline V gives CDR1 LGHNA, CDR2 YSLEER. This CDR3 is CASSPGSLNNEQFF. CDR3 DNA sequence: TGCGCCAGCAGCCCGGGGAGTCTGAACAATGAGCAGTTCTTC.

The chain links TRBV6-5 to TRBJ1-1; weak D call: TRBD1 (5 bases). The CDR3 has 13 residues. Germline CDR1 MNHEY, CDR2 SVGAGI. V lost 5 bases to trimming and J lost 3 bases, with 10 bases between them. Written as DNA, the CDR3 is TGTGCCAGCAGTCTTCGGACATACACTGAAGCTTTCTTT. Encoded protein: CASSLRTYTEAFF.

The J gene is TRBJ2-1, the V gene TRBV11-2; the match to TRBD2 covers 10 bases. The CDR3 runs 14 residues. V trimming: 2 bases; J trimming: 9 bases; junction bases outside the gene matches: 4. The germline V gene has CDR1 SGHAT and CDR2 FQNNGV. The CDR3 DNA reads TGTGCCAGCAGCTTAAGCGGGAGGGGGGGTGAGCAGTTCTTC. Amino acids: CASSLSGRGGEQFF.

The chain employs TRBV25-1 and TRBJ2-7; D possibly matches TRBD1 or TRBD2 (6 bases each). Germline V gene data show CDR1 as MGHDK and CDR2 as SYGVNS. The V gene lost 3 bases and the J gene lost 4 bases, with 25 bases spanning the gap. The CDR3 consists of 18 residues. The CDR3 coding sequence is TGTGCCAGCAGTGACTCGGTAGGAGGGGGAAGAGGTCGGTACGAGCAGTACTTC. As protein: CASSDSVGGGRGRYEQYF.

This chain links TRBV6-5 with TRBJ2-7, with 7 bases lining up with TRBD1. The germline gives CDR1 MNHEY, CDR2 SVGAGI. This CDR3 has 13 residues. Trimming took 4 bases from V and 12 from J; bases not matched to a gene: 12. The CDR3 spells CASSSTGALKRYF. The CDR3 DNA reads as TGTGCCAGCAGTTCAACAGGGGCCCTGAAGAGGTACTTC.

This clone appeared a few times. This chain uses TRBV30 with TRBJ1-2, with TRBD1 as a possible D gene (6 bases). Trimming took off 0 bases at V and 3 bases at J, with 14 bases between the two ends. The CDR3 is made up of 15 amino acids. From germline, CDR1 is GTSNPN and CDR2 SVGIG (reference sequence). The CDR3 reads CAWSVPFGGHYGYTF. In nucleotides, the CDR3 is TGTGCCTGGAGTGTACCATTTGGGGGGCACTATGGCTACACCTTC. The full variable domain, in which reference TRBV30 and TRBJ1-2 provide the parts outside the CDR3, is SQTIHQWPATLVQPVGSPLSLECTVEGTSNPNLYWYRQAAGRGLQLLFYSVGIGQISSEVPQNLSASRPQDRQFILSSKKLLLSDSGFYLCAWSVPFGGHYGYTFGSGTRLTVV.

The chain couples TRBV7-6 to TRBJ2-7; 7 bases line up with TRBD2. J gave up 0 bases and V 2 bases, and 4 bases lay outside the gene matches. The CDR3 sequence is 15 residues long. CDR1 SGHVS and CDR2 FNYEAQ come from the germline V gene. The CDR3 spells CASSLWTGGSYEQYF. The CDR3, as DNA: TGTGCCAGCAGCTTATGGACGGGGGGCTCCTACGAGCAGTACTTC.

The chain links TRBV2 to TRBJ2-3; D is unresolved. Germline CDR1 reads SNHLY; CDR2 reads FYNNEI. V was pared by 8 bases and J by 0 bases, with 9 bases between. This CDR3 comprises 13 residues. CDR3 bases: TGTGCCAGCTGGGTCAGAAGCACAGATACGCAGTATTTT. Residues: CASWVRSTDTQYF.

Note on this clone: This sample includes further DNA sequences coding for the same CDR3. The gene calls are TRBV4-1 and TRBJ2-7; D is ambiguous. The V gene's germline CDR1 is MGHRA and CDR2 YSYEKL. Trimming cost V 0 bases and J 3 bases, with 6 bases left between them. CDR3 size: 13 residues. The CDR3 DNA reads as TGCGCCAGCAGCCAAGATTTCAGCTACGAGCAGTACTTC. Protein sequence: CASSQDFSYEQYF.

The chain is built from TRBV6-6 and TRBJ1-4; D is unclear. The germline V gene has CDR1 MNHNY and CDR2 SVGAGI (reference sequence). The CDR3 runs to 13 residues. V lost 8 bases to trimming and J lost 6 bases, with 13 bases between them. The CDR3 here is CASRIRTDEKLFF. CDR3 coding DNA: TGTGCCAGCCGAATCAGGACGGATGAAAAACTGTTTTTT.

The genes are TRBV9 and TRBJ1-3; a possible D gene is TRBD1 (5 bases). The germline V gene encodes CDR1 SGDLS and CDR2 YYNGEE. V was cut by 6 bases and J by 8 bases, with 21 bases left in between. The CDR3 sequence is 15 residues long. Written as DNA, the CDR3 is TGTGCCAGCAACCAAGGGGATTCTCTCGGCCACACCATATATTTT. Residues: CASNQGDSLGHTIYF.

The rearrangement joins TRBV5-6 to TRBJ2-7, with TRBD2 as a possible D gene (5 bases). The V gene's germline CDR1 is SGHDT and CDR2 YYEEEE. V was shortened by 1 base and J by 6 bases, with 17 bases between the two germline ends. This CDR3 is built from 15 residues. CDR3 loop: CASSLSGSGTFEQYF. In DNA form, the CDR3 reads TGTGCCAGCAGCTTGTCCGGCAGCGGTACGTTCGAGCAGTACTTC.

This clone was counted a few times. The chain couples TRBV25-1 to TRBJ1-4; 10 bases match TRBD1. The ends lost 3 bases at V and 5 bases at J; junction bases unmatched: 3. Looked up from germline, CDR1 is MGHDK and CDR2 is SYGVNS. CDR3 length: 15 residues. CDR3 nucleotides: TGTGCCAGCAGTGACGGGACAGGGGTCAATGAAAAACTGTTTTTT. It yields the protein CASSDGTGVNEKLFF. The complete variable domain, with remaining parts taken from reference TRBV25-1 and TRBJ1-4, reads EADIYQTPRYLVIGTGKKITLECSQTMGHDKMYWYQQDPGMELHLIHYSYGVNSTEKGDLSSESTVSRIRTEHFPLTLESARPSHTSQYLCASSDGTGVNEKLFFGSGTQLSVL.